A single sample gave rise to the 17 T cell receptor beta chains below, sequenced in a study of blood T cell repertoires in COVID-19. The repertoire was sequenced with immunoSEQ multiplex PCR; TCRdb's copy has only in-frame clones and lacks some. The data show over 45,000 clones, with approximately 80% seen just once and over 5.5% held by the top ten. The sequencing input was peripheral blood. These receptors all stem from a human donor in a cohort sampled during active or convalescent COVID-19.

The rearrangement uses TRBV10-3 and TRBJ2-7, with a possible D match to TRBD2 (5 bases). Germline CDR1 reads ENHRY; CDR2 reads SYGVKD. Trimming shortened V by 3 bases and J by 6 bases, and 9 bases separated the two germline ends. This CDR3 has 12 residues. CDR3 amino acids: CAISDPGIEQYF. The CDR3 DNA is TGTGCCATCAGTGACCCCGGGATCGAGCAGTACTTC.

V gene TRBV6-5 combines with J gene TRBJ2-7; perhaps TRBD1 as D (5 bases). The CDR3 contains 14 residues. V was trimmed by 5 bases and J by 2 bases, leaving 13 bases between them. Germline loops: CDR1 MNHEY, CDR2 SVGAGI. The CDR3 DNA reads TGTGCCAGCAGTCTTCAGGGTAGGCCCTACGAGCAGTACTTC. This sequence encodes CASSLQGRPYEQYF.

The CDR3 bases are TGTGCCAGCAGCCAAACTGGCAGGGGGCAGACTGCTTTCTTT. Translating it yields CASSQTGRGQTAFF. The chain joins TRBV21-1 to TRBJ1-1; the D call of TRBD1 is as the table states it, not checked on the DNA. TRBV21-1 is marked as a pseudogene. This CDR3 contains 14 residues.

The chain links TRBV29-1 to TRBJ1-1; D ambiguous. This CDR3 is built from 14 residues. From germline, CDR1 is SQVTM and CDR2 ANQGSEA. The V end lost 6 bases, the J end lost 1 base, and 15 bases lay between the germline ends. The CDR3 is CSVKAPRQNTEAFF. The CDR3 coding sequence is TGCAGCGTAAAGGCCCCGCGACAGAACACTGAAGCTTTCTTT.

DNA for the CDR3: TGTGCCAGCAGCCTCCTAACCGCTTACACCGGGGAGCTGTTTTTT. This translates into CASSLLTAYTGELFF. The chain has TRBV3-1 (or the pseudogene TRBV3-2) and TRBJ2-2; D remains unclear. The CDR3 spans 15 residues. V was cut by 4 bases and J by 3 bases, with 12 bases left in between. Looked up from germline, CDR1 is LGHDT and CDR2 is YNNKEL (reference sequence).

The chain couples TRBV4-1 to TRBJ2-7; 11 nucleotides line up with TRBD2. This CDR3 is 19 amino acids long. In germline, CDR1 is MGHRA, CDR2 YSYEKL. Trimming cost V 0 bases and J 0 bases; bases outside gene matches: 10. The CDR3 DNA reads TGCGCCAGCAGCCAAGATCCCCCCCCTACTAGCGGGAGCTCCTACGAGCAGTACTTC. This translates into CASSQDPPPTSGSSYEQYF.

The chain combines TRBV19 with TRBJ2-7; 9 bases align to TRBD1. From germline, CDR1 is LNHDA and CDR2 SQIVND (reference sequence). The J segment lost 3 bases and the V segment lost 5 bases, leaving 8 bases of the junction unmatched. The CDR3 totals 15 residues. This CDR3 is CASSPLGQGIYEQYF. DNA for the CDR3: TGTGCCAGTAGTCCTCTTGGACAGGGGATCTACGAGCAGTACTTC.

The chain uses TRBV20-1 and TRBJ1-6, with TRBD1 as a possible D gene (5 bases). The V and J ends lost 3 bases and 4 bases respectively, with 10 bases between them. The V gene's germline CDR1 is DFQATT and CDR2 SNEGSKA (reference sequence). The CDR3 has 14 amino acids. The CDR3 nucleotides are TGCAGTGCTAGTGGGGGGGTATATAATTCACCCCTCCACTTT. It is translated as CSASGGVYNSPLHF.

The rearrangement uses TRBV19 and TRBJ1-2; D unclear. Between the trimmed V and J ends, which lost 8 bases and 0 bases, there was a span of 16 bases. Germline CDR1 is LNHDA and CDR2 is SQIVND (reference sequence). The CDR3 has 15 amino acids. In DNA form, the CDR3 reads TGTGCCAGTGCCCCACAACTCACTACTAACTATGGCTACACCTTC. It encodes CASAPQLTTNYGYTF.

The chain employs TRBV6-5 and TRBJ1-4; tentatively, D is TRBD1 (6 bases). The CDR3 is 15 amino acids. The germline V and J ends were trimmed by 6 bases and 8 bases, with 19 bases remaining between them. The V gene's germline CDR1 is MNHEY and CDR2 SVGAGI. In nucleotides, the CDR3 is TGTGCCAGCAGCGCCTCAGGTCCAGGGGTAGAAAAACTGTTTTTT. Translated, it gives CASSASGPGVEKLFF.

The V and J genes are TRBV11-2 and TRBJ2-7, with 11 positions matching TRBD1. This CDR3 region has 15 residues. V lost 4 bases, J lost 4 bases, and 6 bases stayed unmatched. The germline CDR1 and CDR2 sequences are SGHAT and FQNNGV. CDR3 in amino acids: CASSSPGQGVYEQYF. The CDR3 DNA follows: TGTGCCAGCAGCTCCCCGGGACAGGGGGTATACGAGCAGTACTTC.

V gene TRBV7-2 combines with J gene TRBJ1-2, with 7 bases lining up with TRBD1. The CDR3 sequence is 15 residues long. The germline CDR1 and CDR2 sequences are SGHTA and FQGNSA. The V and J ends lost 4 bases and 5 bases, in that order; junction bases with no gene match: 10. The DNA of the CDR3 is TGTGCCAGCAGCTCAAGGACAGGCGCCCTTTATGGCTACACCTTC. Translating gives CASSSRTGALYGYTF.

The CDR3 spells CASSVAAGGRETQYF. CDR3 nucleotide sequence: TGTGCCAGCAGCGTAGCGGCAGGGGGCCGAGAGACCCAGTACTTC. The V gene is TRBV9, the J gene TRBJ2-5; 8 bases map to TRBD1. CDR3 length equals 15 residues. The germline CDR1 and CDR2 sequences are SGDLS and YYNGEE. Unmatched junction bases numbered 5, after V lost 0 bases and J lost 4 bases.

There are a few counts of this clone. The genes are TRBV15 and TRBJ1-1; a weak D match, TRBD1 (5 bases). The CDR3 runs to 14 residues. V dropped 7 bases and J dropped 3 bases, with 15 bases sitting between them. From germline, CDR1 is LNHNV and CDR2 YYDKDF (reference sequence). The CDR3: CATTPGGRYTEAFF. CDR3 sequence (DNA): TGTGCCACCACCCCCGGGGGTAGGTACACTGAAGCTTTCTTT.

The chain recombines TRBV11-3 with TRBJ2-5, with D tentatively TRBD2 (7 bases). Trimming shortened V by 5 bases and J by 5 bases, and 18 bases separated the two germline ends. The germline gives CDR1 SGHNT, CDR2 YENEEA. There are 15 residues in the CDR3. The CDR3 DNA sequence: TGTGCCAGCAGCCCCGACGGGGGGCTAGGGGAGACCCAGTACTTC. This translates into CASSPDGGLGETQYF.

The V and J genes are TRBV6-5 and TRBJ2-1; 10 positions match TRBD2. Looked up from germline, CDR1 is MNHEY and CDR2 is SVGAGI. With 1 base clipped from V and 8 bases from J, the junction kept 5 bases outside the gene matches. The CDR3 spans 15 residues. CDR3 bases: TGTGCCAGCAGTTACTTTAGCGGGGGGAACGATGAGCAGTTCTTC. Its translation: CASSYFSGGNDEQFF.

The CDR3 DNA follows: TGTGCCATCAGTGAGGGGGACAGTTTCCAGAACACTGAAGCTTTCTTT. Encoded protein: CAISEGDSFQNTEAFF. The rearrangement links TRBV10-3 to TRBJ1-1; 7 bases align to TRBD1. CDR1 is ENHRY and CDR2 is SYGVKD in the germline V gene. The CDR3 contains 16 residues. Trimming at V came to 2 bases and at J to 1 base, leaving 7 bases not matched to a gene.